Reported below is one T cell receptor beta chain. The sample comes from a study of blood T cell repertoires in COVID-19. Study information: T cells, B-cell-depleted T cells, or PBMCs provided the cDNA or gDNA that served as material.

Original data processing: Scientists estimated how many nucleated cells there were by amplifying reference gene primers. The assay was immunoSEQ multiplex PCR, and TCRdb's table has in-frame clones only and misses some. V and J calls and clone size are as listed in that table; D and trimming were resolved from the DNA. The sample records approximately 390,000 clones, around 87% being singletons. The length of the CDR3 is 14 residues. V was cut by 2 bases and J by 4 bases, with 11 bases left in between. Germline V CDR1 and CDR2: LGHDT, YNNKEL (reference sequence). Seattle's cohort entered during active infection and was followed longitudinally.

Material: peripheral blood. The chain uses TRBV3-1 (or the pseudogene TRBV3-2) and TRBJ1-1; D not certain. This TCR came from a woman aged 60-70 years with COVID-19, enrolled during active disease. The DNA for the CDR3 is TGTGCCAGCAGCCAAACCTTGAGTTTCACTGAAGCTTTCTTT. Translated, it gives CASSQTLSFTEAFF.